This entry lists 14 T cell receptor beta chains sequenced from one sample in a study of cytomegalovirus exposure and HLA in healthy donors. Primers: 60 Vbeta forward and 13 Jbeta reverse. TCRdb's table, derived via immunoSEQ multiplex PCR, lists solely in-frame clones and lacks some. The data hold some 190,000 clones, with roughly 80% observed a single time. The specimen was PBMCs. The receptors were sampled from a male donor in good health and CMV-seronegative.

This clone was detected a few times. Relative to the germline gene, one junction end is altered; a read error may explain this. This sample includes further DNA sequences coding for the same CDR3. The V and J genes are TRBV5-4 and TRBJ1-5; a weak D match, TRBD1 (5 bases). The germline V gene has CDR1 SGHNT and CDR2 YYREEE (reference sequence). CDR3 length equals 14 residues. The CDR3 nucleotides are TGTGCCAGCAGCCACGGGGGGTCCAATCAGCCCCAGCACTTT. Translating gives CASSHGGSNQPQHF.

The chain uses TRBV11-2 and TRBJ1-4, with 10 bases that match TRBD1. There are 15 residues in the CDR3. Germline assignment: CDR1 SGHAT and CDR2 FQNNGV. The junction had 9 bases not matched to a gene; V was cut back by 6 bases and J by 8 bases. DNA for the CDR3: TGTGCCAGCAGACAGACAGGGGGCGCTGGGGAAAAACTGTTTTTT. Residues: CASRQTGGAGEKLFF. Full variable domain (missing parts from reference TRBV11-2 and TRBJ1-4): EAGVAQSPRYKIIEKRQSVAFWCNPISGHATLYWYQQILGQGPKLLIQFQNNGVVDDSQLPKDRFSAERLKGVDSTLKIQPAKLEDSAVYLCASRQTGGAGEKLFFGSGTQLSVL.

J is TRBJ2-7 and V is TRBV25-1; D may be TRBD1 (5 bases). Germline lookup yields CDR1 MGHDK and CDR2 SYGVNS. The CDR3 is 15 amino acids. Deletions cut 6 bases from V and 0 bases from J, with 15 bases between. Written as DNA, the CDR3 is TGTGCCAGCAGCGAAACAGGAAAAAGCTCCTACGAGCAGTACTTC. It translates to CASSETGKSSYEQYF.

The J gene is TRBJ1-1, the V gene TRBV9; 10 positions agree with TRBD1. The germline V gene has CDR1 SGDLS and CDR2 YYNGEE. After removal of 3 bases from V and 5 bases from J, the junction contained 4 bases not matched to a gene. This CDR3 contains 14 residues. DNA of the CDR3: TGTGCCAGCAGCGGACAGGGGGCTGGGACTGAAGCTTTCTTT. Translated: CASSGQGAGTEAFF.

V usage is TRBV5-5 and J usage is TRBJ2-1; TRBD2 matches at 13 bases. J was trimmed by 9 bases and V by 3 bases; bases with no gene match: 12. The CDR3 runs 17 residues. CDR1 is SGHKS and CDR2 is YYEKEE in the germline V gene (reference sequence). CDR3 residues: CASSWTSGSRASGEQFF. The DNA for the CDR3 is TGTGCCAGCAGCTGGACTAGCGGGAGCAGGGCTTCGGGTGAGCAGTTCTTC.

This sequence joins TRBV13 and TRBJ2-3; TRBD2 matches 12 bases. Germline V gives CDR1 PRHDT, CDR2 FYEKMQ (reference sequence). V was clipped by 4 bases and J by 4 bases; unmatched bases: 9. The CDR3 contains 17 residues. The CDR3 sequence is CASSWGLAGRRPDTQYF. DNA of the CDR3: TGTGCCAGCAGCTGGGGACTAGCGGGCCGCAGACCAGATACGCAGTATTTT.

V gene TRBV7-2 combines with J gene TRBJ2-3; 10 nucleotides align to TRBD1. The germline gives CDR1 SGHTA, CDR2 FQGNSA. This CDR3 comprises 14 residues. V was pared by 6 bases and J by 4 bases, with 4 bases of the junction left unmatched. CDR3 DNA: TGTGCCAGCAGTTTCGACAGGGGGCCAGATACGCAGTATTTT. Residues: CASSFDRGPDTQYF.

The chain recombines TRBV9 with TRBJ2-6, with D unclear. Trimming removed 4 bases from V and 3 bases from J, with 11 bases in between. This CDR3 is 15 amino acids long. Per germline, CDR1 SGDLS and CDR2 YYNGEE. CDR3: CASSLPRVGANVLTF. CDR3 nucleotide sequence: TGTGCCAGCAGCCTCCCTCGGGTTGGGGCCAACGTCCTGACTTTC.

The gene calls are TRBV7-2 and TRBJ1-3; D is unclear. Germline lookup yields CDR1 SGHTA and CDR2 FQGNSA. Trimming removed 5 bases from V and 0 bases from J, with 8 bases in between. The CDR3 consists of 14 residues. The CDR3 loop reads CASSIGLSGNTIYF. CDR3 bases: TGTGCCAGCAGCATAGGACTCTCTGGAAACACCATATATTTT. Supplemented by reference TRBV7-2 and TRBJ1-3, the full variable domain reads GAGVSQSPSNKVTEKGKDVELRCDPISGHTALYWYRQSLGQGLEFLIYFQGNSAPDKSGLPSDRFSAERTGGSVSTLTIQRTQQEDSAVYLCASSIGLSGNTIYFGEGSWLTVV.

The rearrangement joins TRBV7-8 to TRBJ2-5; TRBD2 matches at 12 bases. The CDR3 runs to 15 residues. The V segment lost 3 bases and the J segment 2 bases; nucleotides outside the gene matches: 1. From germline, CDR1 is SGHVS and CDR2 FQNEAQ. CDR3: CASSFGLAGQETQYF. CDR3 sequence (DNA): TGTGCCAGCAGCTTCGGACTAGCGGGGCAAGAGACCCAGTACTTC.

CDR3 sequence (DNA): TGCGCCAGCAGCCAAGATCGGGGAACTGGAAACACCATATATTTT. Protein sequence: CASSQDRGTGNTIYF. The genes are TRBV4-3 and TRBJ1-3; D is unresolved. The V and J ends lost 0 bases and 2 bases respectively, with 8 bases between them. Germline assignment: CDR1 LGHNA and CDR2 YSLEER. The length of the CDR3 is 15 residues.

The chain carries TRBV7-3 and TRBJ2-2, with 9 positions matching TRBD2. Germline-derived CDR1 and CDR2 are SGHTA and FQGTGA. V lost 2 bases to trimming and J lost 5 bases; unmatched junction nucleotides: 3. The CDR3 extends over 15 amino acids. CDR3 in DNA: TGTGCCAGCAGCTTAGGTCTAGCGGGGACCGGGGAGCTGTTTTTT. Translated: CASSLGLAGTGELFF.

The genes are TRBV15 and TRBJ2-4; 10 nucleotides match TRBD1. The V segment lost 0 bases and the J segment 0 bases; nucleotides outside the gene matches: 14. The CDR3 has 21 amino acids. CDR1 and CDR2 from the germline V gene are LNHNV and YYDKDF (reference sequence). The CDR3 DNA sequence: TGTGCCACCAGCAGAGAGGCCGCTTTTGGGGACAGGGGAGGAGCCAAAAACATTCAGTACTTC. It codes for CATSREAAFGDRGGAKNIQYF.

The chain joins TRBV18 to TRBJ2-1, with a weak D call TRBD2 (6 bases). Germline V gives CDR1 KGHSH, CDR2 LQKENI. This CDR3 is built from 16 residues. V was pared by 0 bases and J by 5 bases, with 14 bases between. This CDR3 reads CASSPPVSRGHNEQFF. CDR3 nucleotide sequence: TGTGCCAGCTCACCACCGGTTTCGCGGGGCCACAATGAGCAGTTCTTC.